This T cell receptor beta chain derives from a study of blood T cell repertoires in COVID-19. Study context: Specimens from acute and convalescent COVID-19 originated in the United States, Italy and Spain.

The CDR3 runs 12 residues. The V gene's germline CDR1 is SEHNR and CDR2 FQNEAQ (reference sequence). V shed 5 bases and J shed 1 base, with 5 bases lying between them. Study members were between about 18 and 100 years old and lived in roughly 24 US regions. Researchers sorted participants into cohorts using their self-reported clinical history. Original processing methods: Estimation of nucleated cell counts relied on the amplification of reference gene primers. TCRdb's copy holds only in-frame clones and misses some; the assay was immunoSEQ multiplex PCR. V, J and clone size were drawn from that table, and D and trimming were deduced from the DNA. The repertoire holds 250,000 to 350,000 clones, with almost 90% as singletons.

Sequenced material: PBMCs or T cells enriched from blood (not recorded which). The sequence was collected from a woman aged 18-30 years with acute COVID-19. The chain recombines TRBV7-9 with TRBJ1-1, with D hard to call. Here the CDR3 reads CASSRENTEAFF. The CDR3 DNA follows: TGTGCCAGCAGCCGGGAGAACACTGAAGCTTTCTTT.